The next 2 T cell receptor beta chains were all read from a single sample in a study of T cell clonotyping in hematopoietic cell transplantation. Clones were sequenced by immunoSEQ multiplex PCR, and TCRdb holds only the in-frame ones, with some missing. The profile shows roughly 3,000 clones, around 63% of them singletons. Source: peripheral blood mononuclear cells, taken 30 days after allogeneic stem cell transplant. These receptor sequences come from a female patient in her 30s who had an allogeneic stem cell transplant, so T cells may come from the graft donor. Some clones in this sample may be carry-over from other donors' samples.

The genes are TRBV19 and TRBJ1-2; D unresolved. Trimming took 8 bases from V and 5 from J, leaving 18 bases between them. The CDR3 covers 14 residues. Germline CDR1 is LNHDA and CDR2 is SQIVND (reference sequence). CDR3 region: CASALAGSLYGYTF. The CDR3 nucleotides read TGTGCCAGTGCCCTGGCAGGAAGCCTTTATGGCTACACCTTC.

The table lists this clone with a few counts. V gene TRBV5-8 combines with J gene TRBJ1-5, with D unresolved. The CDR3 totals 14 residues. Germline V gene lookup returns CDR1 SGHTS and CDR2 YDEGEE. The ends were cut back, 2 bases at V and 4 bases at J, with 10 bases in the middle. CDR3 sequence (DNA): TGTGCCAGCAGCTTCCTTGGGAGTAATCAGCCCCAGCATTTT. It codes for CASSFLGSNQPQHF.